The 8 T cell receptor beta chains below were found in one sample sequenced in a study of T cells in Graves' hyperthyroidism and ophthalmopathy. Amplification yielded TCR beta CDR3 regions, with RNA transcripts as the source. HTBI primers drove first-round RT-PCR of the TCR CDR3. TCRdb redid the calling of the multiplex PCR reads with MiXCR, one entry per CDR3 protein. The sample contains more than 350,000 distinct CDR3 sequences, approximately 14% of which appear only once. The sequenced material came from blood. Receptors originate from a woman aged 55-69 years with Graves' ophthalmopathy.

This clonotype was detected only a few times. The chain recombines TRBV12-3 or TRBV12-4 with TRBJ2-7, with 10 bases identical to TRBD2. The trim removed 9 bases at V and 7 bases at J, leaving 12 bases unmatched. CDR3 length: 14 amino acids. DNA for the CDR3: TGTGCCAGTTCCCCTAGCGGGGGACCCTCGGAGCAGTACTTC. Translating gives CASSPSGGPSEQYF.

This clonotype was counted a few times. The CDR3: CASSFSDNEQFF. The DNA for the CDR3 is TGCGCCAGCAGCTTTTCGGACAATGAGCAGTTCTTC. V and J are TRBV5-1 and TRBJ2-1; D is ambiguous. V lost 2 bases and J lost 5, with 5 bases in between. The CDR3 is 12 residues long. In germline, CDR1 is SGHRS, CDR2 YFSETQ.

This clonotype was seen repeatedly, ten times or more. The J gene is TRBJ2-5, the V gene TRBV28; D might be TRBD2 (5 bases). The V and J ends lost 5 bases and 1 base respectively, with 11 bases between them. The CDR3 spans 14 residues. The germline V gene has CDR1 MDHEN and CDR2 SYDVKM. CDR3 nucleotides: TGTGCCAGCAGTCCCCTAGCAATCCAAGAGACCCAGTACTTC. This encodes CASSPLAIQETQYF.

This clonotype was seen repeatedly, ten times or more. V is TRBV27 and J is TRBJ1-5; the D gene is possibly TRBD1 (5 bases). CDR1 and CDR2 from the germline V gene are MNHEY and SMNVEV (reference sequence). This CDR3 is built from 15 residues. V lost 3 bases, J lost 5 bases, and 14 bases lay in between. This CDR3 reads CASSFSAGGDQPQHF. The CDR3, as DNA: TGTGCCAGCAGTTTCTCTGCCGGGGGGGATCAGCCCCAGCATTTT.

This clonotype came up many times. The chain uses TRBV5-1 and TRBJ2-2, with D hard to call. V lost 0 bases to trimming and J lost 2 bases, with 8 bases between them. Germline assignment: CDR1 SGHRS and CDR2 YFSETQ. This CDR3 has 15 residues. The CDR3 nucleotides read TGCGCCAGCAGCTTGGTACAGCTTAACACCGGGGAGCTGTTTTTT. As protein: CASSLVQLNTGELFF.

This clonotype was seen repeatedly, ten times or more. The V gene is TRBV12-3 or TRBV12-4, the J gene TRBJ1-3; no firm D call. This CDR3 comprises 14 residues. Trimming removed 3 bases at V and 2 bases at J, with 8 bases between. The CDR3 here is CASSFAQTGNTIYF. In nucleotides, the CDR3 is TGTGCCAGCAGTTTTGCACAGACTGGAAACACCATATATTTT.

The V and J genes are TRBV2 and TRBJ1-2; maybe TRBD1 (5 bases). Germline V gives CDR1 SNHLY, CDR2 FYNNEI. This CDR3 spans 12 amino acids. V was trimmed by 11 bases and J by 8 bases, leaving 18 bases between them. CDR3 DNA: TGTGCCTACCCGGCCGCAGGGCAAGGCTACACCTTC. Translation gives CAYPAAGQGYTF.

The CDR3 coding sequence is TGTGCCAGCAGCTTGGGGGGCGACAGAAACATTCAGTACTTC. Translated: CASSLGGDRNIQYF. The chain has TRBV5-8 and TRBJ2-4; perhaps TRBD1 as D (5 bases). Germline CDR1 SGHTS, CDR2 YDEGEE. CDR3 size: 14 residues. Trimming removed 0 bases at V and 6 bases at J, with 10 bases between.